The source of this T cell receptor (beta chain) is a study of blood T cell repertoires in COVID-19 (TCRdb year 2020). As for the study more broadly: The collaborator samples originated in the United States, Italy and Spain and spanned the acute and convalescent phases of COVID-19. The repertoires were released in a freely available public database meant as a resource for research on the immune response to SARS-CoV-2. Subjects who had been exposed to COVID-19, were actively infected with it, or had recovered from it provided the deeply sampled blood TCRbeta repertoires that made up the dataset. The prospective study material was composed of cDNA or gDNA derived from T cells, B-cell-depleted T cells, or PBMCs. Where available, HLA class I and class II types were taken from metadata supplied by the sample provider and were not determined by assay-based typing. The sample metadata nearly always contained a de-identified subject ID, COVID-19 status, age in years and sex. Samples were obtained from the ongoing ImmuneRACE study (first 160 participants) and from 950 to 1,500 subjects provided by 6 global collaborators. Findings and caveats that apply to the study as a whole: The amount of clinical and demographic metadata varied by source and participant and was provided uncurated.

TCRbeta CDR3 regions were amplified from genomic DNA by means of the immunoSEQ Assay, a bias-controlled multiplex PCR. Under the source paper's analysis protocol: The number of nucleated cells in each sample was estimated from the amplification of reference gene primers within the assay. To quantify the absolute abundance of each unique TCRbeta CDR3 rearrangement, sequence reads were collapsed and filtered. Productive Simpson clonality was computed per sample as the square root of Simpson's diversity index over productive rearrangements. TCRdb's version of the immuneACCESS table is confined to in-frame rearrangements and falls short of the full clone set. An unresolved V gene accounts for under half of the shortfall where checked; the remainder is of unknown origin. The D gene and trimming were derived from the DNA, and the V and J assignments and clone size from that table. The sample table contains approximately 150,000 clones; only one count was recorded for roughly 89% of them. The ten largest clones add up to 3% to 4.5% of the sample.

Samples from volunteer blood donors who had recovered from COVID-19 were contributed by a second Seattle source. The collaborating institutions used their own protocols to collect whole blood in K2EDTA tubes. For TCRbeta analysis, collaborator samples were shipped as frozen whole blood, as isolated PBMCs, or as DNA extracted from either sample type. Of note for this clone: Its antigen specificity is not known. Within one base of it there is no much larger clone, and no base qualities were kept.

The junction carries 14 bases between V and J, which are trimmed by 4 bases and 0 bases respectively. From its cysteine to its phenylalanine, the CDR3 spans 16 amino acids. Just CDR3 DNA is preserved here, 48 bases in frame from base 1. The CDR1 and CDR2 encoded by the germline V gene are SGHRS and YFSETQ. The sequenced sample was peripheral blood. This sequence was found in a woman aged 55-70 years who had recovered from COVID-19. Recombination linked TRBV5-1 to TRBJ2-1; the D gene identity is not certain. Here is the DNA: TGCGCCAGCAGCATTGACAAGCTGAGCTCCTACAATGAGCAGTTCTTC. Translated, this is CASSIDKLSSYNEQFF.